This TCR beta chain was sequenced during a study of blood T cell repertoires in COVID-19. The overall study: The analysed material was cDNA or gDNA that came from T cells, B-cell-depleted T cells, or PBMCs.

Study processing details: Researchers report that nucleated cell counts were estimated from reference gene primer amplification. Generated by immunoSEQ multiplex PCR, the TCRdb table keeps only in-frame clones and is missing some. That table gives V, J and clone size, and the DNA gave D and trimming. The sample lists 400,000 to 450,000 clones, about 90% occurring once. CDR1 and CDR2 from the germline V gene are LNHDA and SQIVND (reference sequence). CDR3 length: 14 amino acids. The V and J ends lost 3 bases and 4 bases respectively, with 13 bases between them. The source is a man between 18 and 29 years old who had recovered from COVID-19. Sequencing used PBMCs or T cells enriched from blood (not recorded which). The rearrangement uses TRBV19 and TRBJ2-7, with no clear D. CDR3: CASSMMQARYEQYF. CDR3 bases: TGTGCCAGTAGTATGATGCAAGCTAGGTACGAGCAGTACTTC.